These 17 T cell receptor beta chains share one sample of origin, sequenced in a study of Ad26.COV2.S vaccination and SARS-CoV-2 variants (dated by TCRdb to about 2021). The receptor library was made with the immunoSEQ multiplex PCR assay. TCRdb took this table from immuneACCESS and kept in-frame rearrangements with V and J called. Such tables lack part of the clones; where checked against another copy, unresolved V genes explain under half of the gap, and the rest is unexplained. The sample table lists about 350,000 clones, around 86% of them with a count of one. Jointly, the top ten make up roughly 3.2% of the sample. Per the publication, the treatment or condition label means: roughly 19 received Ad26.COV2.S at low or high dose, single or two shots; about 5 received placebo; per-sample allocation not given. Repertoires of vaccine and placebo recipients were sequenced from samples taken on day 63 after the first injection.

The sample in question was peripheral blood, obtained in a trial of Ad26.COV2.S vaccine versus placebo. These receptor sequences come from a person aged 18 to 65 who received the Ad26.COV2.S COVID-19 vaccine or a placebo.

This clone was picked up one time. This sequence joins TRBV9 and TRBJ1-1; no reliable D call. The CDR3 has 17 amino acids. Germline assignment: CDR1 SGDLS and CDR2 YYNGEE. The V and J ends lost 4 bases and 0 bases respectively, with 19 bases between them. The CDR3 reads CASSSHVSGLMNTEAFF. The DNA for the CDR3 is TGTGCCAGCAGCTCCCATGTGTCAGGATTAATGAACACTGAAGCTTTCTTT. The whole variable domain, filled in from reference TRBV9 and TRBJ1-1, reads DSGVTQTPKHLITATGQRVTLRCSPRSGDLSVYWYQQSLDQGLQFLIQYYNGEERAKGNILERFSAQQFPDLHSELNLSSLELGDSALYFCASSSHVSGLMNTEAFFGQGTRLTVV.

This clone was counted once. The chain carries TRBV19 and TRBJ2-6; a weak D match, TRBD1 (6 bases). The germline gives CDR1 LNHDA, CDR2 SQIVND (reference sequence). This CDR3 is 16 amino acids long. V shed 8 bases and J shed 0 bases, with 14 bases lying between them. The CDR3 DNA sequence: TGTGCCAGTGCCCCGGGACAAATCTCTGGGGCCAACGTCCTGACTTTC. Its protein is CASAPGQISGANVLTF.

V gene TRBV3-1 (or the pseudogene TRBV3-2) combines with J gene TRBJ1-3; D is possibly TRBD1 (5 bases). The germline V and J ends were trimmed by 3 bases and 1 base, with 7 bases remaining between them. This CDR3 is 14 amino acids long. The V gene's germline CDR1 is LGHDT and CDR2 YNNKEL (reference sequence). This CDR3 reads CASSQTVSGNTIYF. CDR3 DNA sequence: TGTGCCAGCAGCCAGACAGTTTCTGGAAACACCATATATTTT.

CDR3 nucleotide sequence: TGTGCCAGCAGTTGGAGGACTGGGGCCAACGTCCTGACTTTC. It codes for CASSWRTGANVLTF. This chain uses TRBV2 with TRBJ2-6, with D possibly matching TRBD2 (5 bases). The length of the CDR3 is 14 residues. The V end lost 5 bases, the J end lost 2 bases, and 7 bases lay between the germline ends. CDR1 SNHLY and CDR2 FYNNEI come from the germline V gene. Supplemented by reference TRBV2 and TRBJ2-6, the full variable domain reads EPEVTQTPSHQVTQMGQEVILRCVPISNHLYFYWYRQILGQKVEFLVSFYNNEISEKSEIFDDQFSVERPDGSNFTLKIRSTKLEDSAMYFCASSWRTGANVLTFGAGSRLTVL.

The rearrangement links TRBV7-2 to TRBJ2-4, with TRBD1 matching over 9 bases. The V segment lost 6 bases and the J segment 3 bases; nucleotides outside the gene matches: 6. The CDR3 extends over 15 amino acids. CDR1 is SGHTA, CDR2 FQGNSA, per germline. The CDR3 DNA sequence: TGTGCCAGCAGGCCGGACAGGGGAGACAAAAACATTCAGTACTTC. Amino acid sequence: CASRPDRGDKNIQYF.

The chain carries TRBV4-3 and TRBJ2-1; D unclear. This CDR3 has 14 residues. Trimming stripped 1 base from V and 4 bases from J, with 8 bases between. Germline V gene sequence: CDR1 LGHNA, CDR2 YSLEER. DNA for the CDR3: TGCGCCAGCAGCCAAGTAGTGCCTTACAATGAGCAGTTCTTC. It specifies CASSQVVPYNEQFF.

The rearrangement uses TRBV5-1 and TRBJ1-2; D is unclear. The germline V and J ends were trimmed by 0 bases and 8 bases, with 14 bases remaining between them. The V gene's germline CDR1 is SGHRS and CDR2 YFSETQ. This CDR3 is built from 14 residues. The chain's CDR3 is CASSLAEAGVGYTF. In DNA form, the CDR3 reads TGCGCCAGCAGCTTGGCCGAGGCCGGGGTAGGCTACACCTTC.

In this sample, this clone turned up a few times. The CDR3 sequence: CASSQDPIRRGGNEQFF. CDR3 nucleotides: TGCGCCAGCAGCCAAGACCCTATTCGGCGGGGGGGGAATGAGCAGTTCTTC. The gene calls are TRBV4-3 and TRBJ2-1; 9 bases map to TRBD2. Germline loops: CDR1 LGHNA, CDR2 YSLEER. With V trimmed by 0 bases and J by 7 bases, 10 bases remained unmatched. The CDR3 is made up of 17 amino acids.

This clone was observed once. This chain connects TRBV6-1 to TRBJ2-1; D is perhaps TRBD1 (6 bases). V was pared by 3 bases and J by 7 bases, with 16 bases between. Germline V lookup: CDR1 MNHNS, CDR2 SASEGT. The CDR3 is made up of 15 amino acids. The CDR3 sequence: CASSDHDRLGNEQFF. The DNA for the CDR3 is TGTGCCAGCAGTGACCACGACAGGTTGGGGAATGAGCAGTTCTTC.

The chain carries TRBV19 and TRBJ2-5; unclear D gene. The CDR3 loop spans 14 amino acids. Deletions cut 1 base from V and 1 base from J, with 7 bases between. Germline-derived CDR1 and CDR2 are LNHDA and SQIVND (reference sequence). CDR3 sequence reads: CASSIAGSQETQYF. CDR3 sequence (DNA): TGTGCCAGTAGTATAGCTGGCAGCCAAGAGACCCAGTACTTC.

This clone was found a few times. CDR3: CASSQGWRGRRRTDTQYF. As DNA, the CDR3 is TGTGCCAGTAGCCAAGGGTGGCGGGGGAGGAGACGCACAGATACGCAGTATTTT. The chain couples TRBV19 to TRBJ2-3; 7 bases agree with TRBD2. CDR1 and CDR2 from the germline V gene are LNHDA and SQIVND (reference sequence). The CDR3 runs to 18 residues. V lost 6 bases, J lost 1 base, and 16 bases stayed unmatched.

Only one count was recorded for this clone. This chain connects TRBV13 to TRBJ2-1; D is unclear. Germline lookup yields CDR1 PRHDT and CDR2 FYEKMQ (reference sequence). The CDR3 length is 21 residues. The V gene lost 2 bases and the J gene lost 8 bases, with 34 bases spanning the gap. CDR3 residues: CASSLIRSGIRQGLESDEQFF. The CDR3 DNA is TGTGCCAGCAGCTTAATTCGGTCCGGTATAAGACAAGGGTTAGAGAGCGATGAGCAGTTCTTC.

The V call is TRBV5-6, the J call TRBJ1-6; D is ambiguous. This CDR3 has 13 residues. Germline-derived CDR1 and CDR2 are SGHDT and YYEEEE. Trimming pared 0 bases from V and 9 bases from J, leaving 7 bases between. The CDR3 region has the DNA TGTGCCAGCAGCTTGGCTAAGAGTTCACCCCTCCACTTT. Protein: CASSLAKSSPLHF. Supplemented by reference TRBV5-6 and TRBJ1-6, the full variable domain reads DAGVTQSPTHLIKTRGQQVTLRCSPKSGHDTVSWYQQALGQGPQFIFQYYEEEERQRGNFPDRFSGHQFPNYSSELNVNALLLGDSALYLCASSLAKSSPLHFGNGTRLTVT.

V usage is TRBV10-3 and J usage is TRBJ2-2; the match to TRBD2 covers 14 bases. This CDR3 comprises 15 residues. Trimming at V came to 10 bases and at J to 3 bases, leaving 4 bases not matched to a gene. Germline V gene sequence: CDR1 ENHRY, CDR2 SYGVKD. Here the CDR3 DNA reads TGTGCCACTGGGACTAGCGGGGGAGACACCGGGGAGCTGTTTTTT. This gives the protein CATGTSGGDTGELFF.

The chain employs TRBV7-9 and TRBJ1-2, with 8 positions matching TRBD1. J was trimmed by 6 bases and V by 5 bases; bases with no gene match: 5. CDR1 and CDR2 (germline): SEHNR, FQNEAQ (reference sequence). CDR3 length equals 13 residues. This chain's CDR3 is CASSHGQGNGYTF. The CDR3, as DNA: TGTGCCAGCAGCCACGGACAGGGAAATGGCTACACCTTC.

The J gene is TRBJ1-2, the V gene TRBV7-9; a possible D gene is TRBD1 (6 bases). CDR1 SEHNR and CDR2 FQNEAQ come from the germline V gene (reference sequence). The CDR3 is made up of 15 amino acids. Trimming shortened V by 1 base and J by 0 bases, and 9 bases separated the two germline ends. CDR3 residues: CASSLGDTPNYGYTF. The CDR3 DNA follows: TGTGCCAGCAGCTTAGGGGACACCCCTAACTATGGCTACACCTTC.

In nucleotides, the CDR3 is TGTGCCAGCAGAGAGGGGGTAAACTCCTACAATGAGCAGTTCTTC. Residues: CASREGVNSYNEQFF. V gene TRBV27 combines with J gene TRBJ2-1; D possibly corresponds to TRBD1 (6 bases). The germline V and J ends were trimmed by 6 bases and 0 bases, with 12 bases remaining between them. The CDR3 contains 15 residues. CDR1 and CDR2 from the germline V gene are MNHEY and SMNVEV (reference sequence).